The rows below give T cell receptor beta chains drawn from one sample of a study of shared clonotypes between healthy human individuals. Produced via immunoSEQ multiplex PCR; TCRdb's table is partial and in-frame only. Of approximately 1,500,000 clones in the sample, approximately 98% were seen once. The sequenced sample consisted of naive CD4+ T cells sorted from blood. The receptor set was obtained from a man aged 25-40 years in good health. The CDR3 runs from the conserved cysteine through the conserved F or W. A D gene is named only where the DNA matches it firmly. Size tells how often a clone was seen (once, few, many) or the class of an expanded clone, and some rows leave it out.

d_call	clone_size	v_call	cdr3_length	j_call	cdr3_aa	cdr3_nt
.	.	TRBV5-4	13	TRBJ2-7	CASRPDTTYEQYF	TGTGCCAGCAGACCCGACACGACCTACGAGCAGTACTTC
.	once	TRBV5-4	16	TRBJ2-7	CASSLPAGGGAYEQYF	TGTGCCAGCAGCTTGCCAGCCGGCGGAGGGGCCTACGAGCAGTACTTC
TRBD1	.	TRBV7-9	17	TRBJ2-5	CASSSQGQGGVQETQYF	TGTGCCAGCAGCTCCCAGGGACAGGGAGGGGTACAAGAGACCCAGTACTTC
.	.	TRBV7-2	12	TRBJ2-1	CASSAPYNEQFF	TGTGCCAGCAGTGCCCCTTACAATGAGCAGTTCTTC
TRBD1	.	TRBV6-1	20	TRBJ2-7	CASSEARIPGQGGSSYEQYF	TGTGCCAGCAGTGAAGCGCGAATCCCGGGACAGGGGGGGAGCTCCTACGAGCAGTACTTC
.	.	TRBV21-1	20	TRBJ2-1	CASSKSRKRKGLAEDNEQFF	TGTGCCAGCAGCAAAAGCCGGAAACGAAAGGGACTAGCGGAAGACAATGAGCAGTTCTTC
TRBD1	once	TRBV27	15	TRBJ2-7	CASSLRTGSLGEQYF	TGTGCCAGCAGTTTAAGGACAGGGAGTTTGGGGGAGCAGTACTTC
TRBD1	.	TRBV10-3	13	TRBJ1-3	CAISLDREDTIYF	TGTGCCATCAGTCTAGACAGGGAGGACACCATATATTTT
TRBD2	.	TRBV5-4	16	TRBJ2-7	CASSPARTSGSYEQYF	TGTGCCAGCAGCCCCGCCCGGACTAGCGGGTCCTACGAGCAGTACTTC
TRBD2	.	TRBV29-1	14	TRBJ2-3	CSVPSGLASDTQYF	TGCAGCGTCCCCTCGGGACTAGCTTCAGATACGCAGTATTTT
.	.	TRBV5-1	15	TRBJ1-4	CASSITRASNEKLFF	TGCGCCAGCAGTATAACCAGGGCCTCAAATGAAAAACTGTTTTTT
TRBD1	.	TRBV11-2	15	TRBJ2-1	CASSFSGQIYNEQFF	TGTGCCAGCAGCTTTTCGGGACAGATCTACAATGAGCAGTTCTTC
.	.	TRBV28	15	TRBJ2-3	CASTPSGAATDTQYF	TGTGCCAGCACCCCCTCCGGGGCGGCCACAGATACGCAGTATTTT
.	once	TRBV2	15	TRBJ2-7	CASNPMKARSYEQYF	TGTGCCAGCAACCCCATGAAGGCCAGGTCCTACGAGCAGTACTTC
.	.	TRBV2	12	TRBJ1-1	CASSVLGTEAFF	TGTGCCAGTTCTGTCTTGGGCACTGAAGCTTTCTTT
.	.	TRBV18	17	TRBJ1-3	CASSPTSGASRGNTIYF	TGTGCCAGCTCACCAACCTCAGGGGCGTCGCGGGGAAACACCATATATTTT
.	.	TRBV20-1	11	TRBJ2-5	CSARPEETQYF	TGCAGTGCTAGACCTGAAGAGACCCAGTACTTC
TRBD2	.	TRBV5-5	15	TRBJ2-2	CASSASGSGTGELFF	TGTGCCAGCAGCGCTAGCGGAAGCGGGACCGGGGAGCTGTTTTTT
TRBD1	.	TRBV5-1	14	TRBJ1-1	CASRGAGGNTEAFF	TGCGCCAGCCGGGGCGCAGGGGGTAATACTGAAGCTTTCTTT
.	.	TRBV6-6	12	TRBJ2-1	CASSYTGDEQFF	TGTGCCAGCAGTTACACTGGGGATGAGCAGTTCTTC
TRBD1	.	TRBV11-2	18	TRBJ1-3	CASSLAAGGPPMVNTIYF	TGTGCCAGCAGCTTAGCGGCAGGGGGTCCGCCAATGGTAAACACCATATATTTT
TRBD1	.	TRBV5-6	15	TRBJ1-2	CASSLGVTGGVGYTF	TGTGCCAGCAGCTTGGGAGTGACAGGGGGCGTTGGCTACACCTTC
TRBD2	.	TRBV28	16	TRBJ2-3	CASSLGPGGHTDTQYF	TGTGCCAGCAGCTTGGGGCCGGGAGGGCACACAGATACGCAGTATTTT
TRBD1	.	TRBV7-3	15	TRBJ2-3	CASSSTGVYTDTQYF	TGTGCCAGCAGCTCCACAGGGGTGTACACAGATACGCAGTATTTT
.	.	TRBV5-6	15	TRBJ2-7	CASSFFARDGYEQYF	TGTGCCAGCAGCTTTTTCGCCCGGGACGGCTACGAGCAGTACTTC
TRBD2	.	TRBV4-3	15	TRBJ2-7	CASSQDWREHYEQYF	TGCGCCAGCAGCCAAGATTGGCGGGAGCACTACGAGCAGTACTTC
.	.	TRBV6-1	15	TRBJ1-4	CASSDVLTTNEKLFF	TGTGCCAGCAGTGATGTGTTGACGACTAATGAAAAACTGTTTTTT
.	.	TRBV11-3	15	TRBJ2-3	CASSLSGTSTDTQYF	TGTGCCAGCAGCTTATCGGGAACTAGCACAGATACGCAGTATTTT
.	.	TRBV2	13	TRBJ1-2	CASGENRDSGYTF	TGTGCCAGCGGCGAAAACCGGGACTCTGGCTACACCTTC
.	.	TRBV6-1	16	TRBJ2-6	CASSGRGRSGANVLTF	TGTGCCAGCAGTGGGCGGGGCAGGTCTGGGGCCAACGTCCTGACTTTC
.	.	TRBV7-2	13	TRBJ1-1	CASSPEGGRKAFF	TGTGCCAGCAGCCCAGAGGGGGGGCGGAAAGCTTTCTTT
.	.	TRBV5-4	11	TRBJ2-2	CASSRTGELFF	TGTGCCAGCAGCCGGACCGGGGAGCTGTTTTTT
.	.	TRBV28	16	TRBJ1-1	CASISPATGLNTEAFF	TGTGCCAGCATTTCTCCCGCCACGGGGTTGAACACTGAAGCTTTCTTT
.	few	TRBV29-1	12	TRBJ2-7	CSVFQGFGEQYF	TGCAGCGTTTTCCAGGGATTTGGCGAGCAGTACTTC
TRBD1	.	TRBV28	15	TRBJ2-7	CASISPRGQGYEQYF	TGTGCCAGCATTTCGCCGCGCGGACAGGGCTACGAGCAGTACTTC
.	.	TRBV2	12	TRBJ1-1	CASTPGRADAFF	TGTGCCAGCACCCCGGGTAGAGCCGACGCTTTCTTT
.	.	TRBV18	15	TRBJ1-1	CASSPNTGLQAEAFF	TGTGCCAGCTCACCGAATACAGGGTTGCAAGCTGAAGCTTTCTTT
.	.	TRBV16	15	TRBJ1-3	CASSPSSGIQGTIYF	TGTGCCAGCAGCCCCTCTTCGGGAATTCAAGGCACCATATATTTT
.	.	TRBV2	17	TRBJ1-2	CASSELEGRAPFYGYTF	TGTGCCAGCAGTGAATTGGAAGGCAGGGCCCCTTTCTATGGCTACACCTTC
.	once	TRBV5-1	14	TRBJ2-3	CASSLGQITDTQYF	TGCGCCAGCAGCTTGGGACAGATCACAGATACGCAGTATTTT
.	.	TRBV11-2	15	TRBJ2-2	CASSPRILGSGELFF	TGTGCCAGCAGCCCGCGAATTCTCGGATCCGGGGAGCTGTTTTTT
TRBD1	.	TRBV5-4	14	TRBJ2-3	CASTRTGGTDTQYF	TGTGCCAGCACCCGGACAGGGGGCACAGATACGCAGTATTTT
TRBD1	.	TRBV10-3	13	TRBJ1-2	CATHPGQDYGYTF	TGTGCCACACATCCGGGACAGGACTATGGCTACACCTTC
TRBD2	.	TRBV5-1	16	TRBJ2-3	CASSHAGTRGTDTQYF	TGCGCCAGCAGTCACGCCGGGACTAGAGGAACAGATACGCAGTATTTT
.	.	TRBV7-2	12	TRBJ2-1	CASSLDANEQFF	TGTGCCAGCAGCTTAGACGCCAATGAGCAGTTCTTC
.	.	TRBV28	18	TRBJ1-4	CASRPPQAKVATNEKLFF	TGTGCCAGCAGACCGCCGCAAGCCAAAGTTGCAACTAATGAAAAACTGTTTTTT
.	.	TRBV20-1	10	TRBJ2-5	CSARVETQYF	TGCAGTGCGCGGGTGGAGACCCAGTACTTC
.	.	TRBV12-1	16	TRBJ1-5	CASSARTGASNQPQHF	TGTGCCAGCAGCGCACGGACGGGGGCTAGCAATCAGCCCCAGCATTTT
.	.	TRBV5-1	16	TRBJ2-1	CASSFIRTTSIGEQFF	TGCGCCAGCAGCTTTATTCGGACCACCTCCATAGGAGAGCAGTTCTTC
TRBD1	.	TRBV19	14	TRBJ1-1	CASSLDRGRTEAFF	TGTGCCAGTAGCCTGGACAGGGGGCGTACTGAAGCTTTCTTT
.	.	TRBV19	16	TRBJ2-1	CASSILTRVGGPEQFF	TGTGCCAGTAGTATCCTTACTAGGGTTGGAGGGCCTGAGCAGTTCTTC
TRBD1	.	TRBV12-5	19	TRBJ2-5	CASGQSRDRESGPQETQYF	TGTGCTAGTGGCCAGTCCCGGGACAGGGAAAGCGGCCCCCAAGAGACCCAGTACTTC